Listed below are T cell receptor beta chains from one sample, sequenced in a study of shared clonotypes between healthy human individuals. Assay: immunoSEQ multiplex PCR; the TCRdb copy retains only in-frame clones and omits some. The sample has 2.5 million or so clones; more than 90% are singletons. The specimen sequenced was naive CD4+ T cells sorted from blood. The receptors shown here come from a man aged 18-30 years in good health. Both conserved end residues are part of each CDR3. A D gene is named only where the DNA matches it firmly. A row's size may be missing; if present it is once, few, many or a size class.

TRBV28	14	.	TRBJ1-4	.	TGTGCCAGCAGTTCAGGGGATTCGGGTGAAAAACTGTTTTTT	CASSSGDSGEKLFF
TRBV9	16	.	TRBJ2-3	.	TGTGCCAGCAGCGTAGACCCGGGTCCTCGCACAGATACGCAGTATTTT	CASSVDPGPRTDTQYF
TRBV5-1	15	.	TRBJ2-5	once	TGCGCCAGCAGCTTGATCCGGGACTACCAAGAGACCCAGTACTTC	CASSLIRDYQETQYF
TRBV29-1	13	.	TRBJ2-7	.	TGCAGCGTTAATCGTTGGGGTACCCACGAGCAGTACTTC	CSVNRWGTHEQYF
TRBV5-5	13	.	TRBJ1-1	.	TGTGCCAGCCGACAGACGGGGAACACTGAAGCTTTCTTT	CASRQTGNTEAFF
TRBV6-1	12	.	TRBJ1-1	.	TGTGCCAGCAGGTGGGGGAACACTGAAGCTTTCTTT	CASRWGNTEAFF
TRBV27	16	.	TRBJ1-5	.	TGTGCCAGCAGTCCCTCAGGGCAGCTTAGCAATCAGCCCCAGCATTTT	CASSPSGQLSNQPQHF
TRBV11-3	13	.	TRBJ2-5	.	TGTGCCAGCAGCCCGGGGTTCCAAGAGACCCAGTACTTC	CASSPGFQETQYF
TRBV5-1	14	.	TRBJ2-1	.	TGCGCCAGCAGCGAAGGTGCCTCCTACAATGAGCAGTTCTTC	CASSEGASYNEQFF
TRBV4-1	13	.	TRBJ2-3	.	TGCGCCAGCAGCCAGCCACTAGAACATACGCAGTATTTT	CASSQPLEHTQYF
TRBV6-1	16	TRBD1	TRBJ2-5	.	TGTGCCAGCAGTGCCCAACAGGGGGCTGCACAAGAGACCCAGTACTTC	CASSAQQGAAQETQYF
TRBV18	17	TRBD2	TRBJ2-1	.	TGTGCCAGCTCACCACCCTACGGGGGGGCCGGCGTGGATGAGCAGTTCTTC	CASSPPYGGAGVDEQFF
TRBV25-1	13	TRBD1	TRBJ2-4	.	TGTGCCAGCAGTGAAGGGTACAGGGGCCAGCAGTACTTC	CASSEGYRGQQYF
TRBV7-2	17	.	TRBJ2-1	.	TGTGCCAGCAGCCAACTACCGCCGGTAGCGGACTACAATGAGCAGTTCTTC	CASSQLPPVADYNEQFF
TRBV5-4	13	.	TRBJ1-1	.	TGTGCCAGCAGCTTGGACAGGGCCACTGAAGCTTTCTTT	CASSLDRATEAFF
TRBV19	11	.	TRBJ2-3	.	TGTGCCAGTAGTATAGAAAGTACGCAGTATTTT	CASSIESTQYF
TRBV5-1	15	.	TRBJ1-1	.	TGCGCCAGCAGCTTGTTCGAGATAACGGACACTGAAGCTTTCTTT	CASSLFEITDTEAFF
TRBV6-5	14	.	TRBJ2-5	.	TGTGCCAGCAGCCACCTGAACGGGGAAGAGACCCAGTACTTC	CASSHLNGEETQYF
TRBV7-9	16	TRBD1	TRBJ1-2	once	TGTGCCAGCAGTTTTCCCGGGACAGAGACTAACTATGGCTACACCTTC	CASSFPGTETNYGYTF
TRBV27	17	TRBD1	TRBJ2-7	.	TGTGCCAGCAGACTTACTCTGTCCCGGACAGGGGGCGTAAGACAGTACTTC	CASRLTLSRTGGVRQYF
TRBV10-3	15	.	TRBJ2-7	.	TGTGCCATCAGTGCGGTTGGGCAGGACCGGCACGAGCAGTACTTC	CAISAVGQDRHEQYF
TRBV5-1	15	.	TRBJ1-4	.	TGCGCCAGCAGCCCCAGGGTTGGGTCTCAGGAAAAACTGTTTTTT	CASSPRVGSQEKLFF
TRBV10-3	15	TRBD1	TRBJ1-2	.	TGTGCCATCAGTGAGTCGCCGGACAGGGTTCGTGGCTACACCTTC	CAISESPDRVRGYTF
TRBV4-1	17	TRBD2	TRBJ2-4	once	TGCGCCAGTAGGCAAGGGGCGGGAGATCGAGCCAAAAACATTCAGTACTTC	CASRQGAGDRAKNIQYF
TRBV28	15	.	TRBJ1-5	.	TGTGCCAGCAGATTTGACACGTATAGCAATCAGCCCCAGCATTTT	CASRFDTYSNQPQHF
TRBV2	13	.	TRBJ1-1	.	TGTGCCAGCACCAGACAGGTTGCCACTGAAGCTTTCTTT	CASTRQVATEAFF
TRBV7-2	19	TRBD2	TRBJ2-7	.	TGTGCCAGCAGCTCCCGAGGGGGGGGACTAGCGGGAGACCCCTACGAGCAGTACTTC	CASSSRGGGLAGDPYEQYF
TRBV27	14	.	TRBJ1-4	.	TGTGCCAGCAGCCCTGACAGATTTAATGAAAAACTGTTTTTT	CASSPDRFNEKLFF
TRBV7-7	15	.	TRBJ2-7	.	TGTGCTAGCAGTTACATTACGGGCTCGAACGGCGAGCAGTACTTC	CASSYITGSNGEQYF
TRBV5-1	18	.	TRBJ1-5	.	TGCGCCAGCAGCTTGGAGCTCCCCCCCGCAGGGTGCGATCAGCCCCAGCATTTT	CASSLELPPAGCDQPQHF
TRBV29-1	14	.	TRBJ1-4	.	TGCAGCGTTGCTCCGGGATCTGGGGATGAAAAACTGTTTTTT	CSVAPGSGDEKLFF
TRBV18	15	.	TRBJ1-4	.	TGTGCCAGCTCACCAAGGACGGCCAATAATGAAAAACTGTTTTTT	CASSPRTANNEKLFF
TRBV6-1	15	TRBD2	TRBJ2-1	.	TGTGCCAGCTTGCGGTTGGCGGGGGGGATCAATGAGCAGTTCTTC	CASLRLAGGINEQFF
TRBV4-3	16	.	TRBJ1-2	.	TGCGCCAGCAGCCAAGACAGGGGTCTGCAGTTTTATGGCTACACCTTC	CASSQDRGLQFYGYTF
TRBV15	14	TRBD2	TRBJ2-3	.	TGTGCCACCAGCGGGAGGGCTAAGTTTGATACGCAGTATTTT	CATSGRAKFDTQYF
TRBV28	15	TRBD1	TRBJ1-5	.	TGTGCCAGCAGTTTAGGTGACAGGGAGGGTCAGCCCCAGCATTTT	CASSLGDREGQPQHF
TRBV28	14	.	TRBJ2-7	.	TGTGCCACTTCGCGGTCGAGTCCCTCCTACGAGCAGTACTTC	CATSRSSPSYEQYF
TRBV5-8	11	.	TRBJ2-5	.	TGTGCCAGCAGCCGCGCCCAGACCCAGTACTTC	CASSRAQTQYF
TRBV7-6	13	.	TRBJ1-2	.	TGTGCCAGCAGCCCCCCTGGACGGGAGGGCTACACCTTC	CASSPPGREGYTF
TRBV6-6	12	TRBD1	TRBJ2-3	.	TGTGCCAGCCGGGGACAGGGGCATACGCAGTATTTT	CASRGQGHTQYF
TRBV2	15	TRBD1	TRBJ1-2	.	TGTGCCAGCAGTGAAGTCCGGGACAGGGGGCATGGCTACACCTTC	CASSEVRDRGHGYTF
TRBV29-1	14	.	TRBJ2-4	.	TGCAGCGTTACGGGGAGAATAGCCAAAAACATTCAGTACTTC	CSVTGRIAKNIQYF
TRBV25-1	13	.	TRBJ1-4	.	TGTGCCAGCAGGCCCGACGGACGGGAAAAACTGTTTTTT	CASRPDGREKLFF
TRBV6-1	17	.	TRBJ2-5	.	TGTGCCAGCAGTCAAGACACTATCGGTATCGGTGGCGAGACCCAGTACTTC	CASSQDTIGIGGETQYF
TRBV27	15	TRBD1	TRBJ1-5	.	TGTGCCAGCAGTGGGGGGACAGGGAGCAATCAGCCCCAGCATTTT	CASSGGTGSNQPQHF
TRBV10-2	16	TRBD2	TRBJ2-5	.	TGCGCCAGCAGCACCTCGGGACTAGATAGACAAGAGACCCAGTACTTC	CASSTSGLDRQETQYF
TRBV6-5	12	.	TRBJ2-7	.	TGTGCCAGCAGCAGGACAGACTACGAGCAGTACTTC	CASSRTDYEQYF
TRBV7-3	14	TRBD1	TRBJ2-3	.	TGTGCCAGCGGGCTCGACAGGGGCACAGATACGCAGTATTTT	CASGLDRGTDTQYF
TRBV19	17	TRBD1	TRBJ1-1	.	TGTGCCAGTAGTCCAATTGACAGGGGCCTAATGAACACTGAAGCTTTCTTT	CASSPIDRGLMNTEAFF